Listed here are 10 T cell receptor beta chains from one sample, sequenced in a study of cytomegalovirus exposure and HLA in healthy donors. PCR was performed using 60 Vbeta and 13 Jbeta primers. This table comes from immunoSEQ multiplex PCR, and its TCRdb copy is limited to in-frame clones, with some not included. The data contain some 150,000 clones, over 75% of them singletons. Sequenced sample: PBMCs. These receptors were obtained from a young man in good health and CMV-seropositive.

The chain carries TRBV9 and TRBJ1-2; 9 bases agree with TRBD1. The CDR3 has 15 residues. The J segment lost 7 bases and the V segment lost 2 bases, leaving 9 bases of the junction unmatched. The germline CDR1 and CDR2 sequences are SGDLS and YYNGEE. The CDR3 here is CASSVGWDRVSGYTF. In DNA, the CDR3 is TGTGCCAGCAGCGTTGGATGGGACAGGGTATCTGGCTACACCTTC.

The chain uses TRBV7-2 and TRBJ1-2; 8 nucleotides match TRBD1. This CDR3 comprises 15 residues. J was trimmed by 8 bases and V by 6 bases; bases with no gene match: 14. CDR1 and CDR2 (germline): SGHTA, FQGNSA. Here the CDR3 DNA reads TGTGCCAGCAGGTGGCCGGGACAGGCAGTAAAGGGCTACACCTTC. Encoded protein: CASRWPGQAVKGYTF.

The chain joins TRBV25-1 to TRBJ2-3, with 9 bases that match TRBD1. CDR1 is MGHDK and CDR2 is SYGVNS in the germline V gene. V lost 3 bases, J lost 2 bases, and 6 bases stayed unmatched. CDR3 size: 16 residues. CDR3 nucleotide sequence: TGTGCCAGCAGTGATTCCGGGACAGGGAACACAGATACGCAGTATTTT. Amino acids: CASSDSGTGNTDTQYF.

The CDR3 DNA is TGTGCCAGCAGTGGGACTAGCGGGGGAACGCAGTATTTT. It translates to CASSGTSGGTQYF. The rearrangement uses TRBV6-4 and TRBJ2-3, with 13 bases aligning to TRBD2. J was trimmed by 9 bases and V by 4 bases; bases with no gene match: 1. This CDR3 comprises 13 residues. Germline loops: CDR1 MRHNA, CDR2 SNTAGT.

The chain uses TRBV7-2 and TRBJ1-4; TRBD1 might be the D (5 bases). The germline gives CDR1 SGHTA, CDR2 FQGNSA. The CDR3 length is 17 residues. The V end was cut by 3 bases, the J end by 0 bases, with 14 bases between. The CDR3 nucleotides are TGTGCCAGCAGCTTGTTGATGTTAGGGGCAACTAATGAAAAACTGTTTTTT. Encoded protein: CASSLLMLGATNEKLFF.

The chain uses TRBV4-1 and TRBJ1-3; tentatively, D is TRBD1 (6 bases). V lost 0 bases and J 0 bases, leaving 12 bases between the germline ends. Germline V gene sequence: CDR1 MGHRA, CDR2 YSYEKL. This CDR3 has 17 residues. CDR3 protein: CASSQEDRESSGNTIYF. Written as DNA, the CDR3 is TGCGCCAGCAGCCAAGAGGACAGAGAGAGCTCTGGAAACACCATATATTTT.

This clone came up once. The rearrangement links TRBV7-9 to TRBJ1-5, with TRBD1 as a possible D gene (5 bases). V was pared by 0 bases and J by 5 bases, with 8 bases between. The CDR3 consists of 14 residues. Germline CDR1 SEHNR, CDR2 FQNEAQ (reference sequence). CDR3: CASSLAGPYQPQHF. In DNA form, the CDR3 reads TGTGCCAGCAGCTTAGCGGGGCCCTATCAGCCCCAGCATTTT.

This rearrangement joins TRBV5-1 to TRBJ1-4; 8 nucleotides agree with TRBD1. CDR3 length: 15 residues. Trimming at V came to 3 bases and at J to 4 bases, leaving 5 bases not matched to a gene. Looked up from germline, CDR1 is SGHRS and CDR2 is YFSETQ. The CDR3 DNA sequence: TGCGCCAGCAGCTCCAGCGGACAGGGTAATGAAAAACTGTTTTTT. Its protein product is CASSSSGQGNEKLFF.

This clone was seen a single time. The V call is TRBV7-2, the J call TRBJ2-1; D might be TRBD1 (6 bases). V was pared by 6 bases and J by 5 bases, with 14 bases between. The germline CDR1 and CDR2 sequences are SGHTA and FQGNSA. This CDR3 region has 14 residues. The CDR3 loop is CASSFWGLDNEQFF. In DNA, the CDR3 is TGTGCCAGCAGTTTTTGGGGGCTGGACAATGAGCAGTTCTTC.

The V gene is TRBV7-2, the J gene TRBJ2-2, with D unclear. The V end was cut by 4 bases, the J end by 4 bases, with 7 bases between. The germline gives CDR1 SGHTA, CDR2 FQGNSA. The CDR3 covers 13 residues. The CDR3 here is CASSSTSTGELFF. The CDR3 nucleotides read TGTGCCAGCAGCTCCACGAGCACCGGGGAGCTGTTTTTT.